The 18 T cell receptor beta chains in this list originate from one sample, sequenced in a study of blood T cells in healthy people across ages (dated by TCRdb to about 2015). Library preparation was by 5' RACE. Sequencing was performed on an Illumina HiSeq 2500. The second PCR ran for about 7 to 11 cycles and used a J-beta primer mix along with a sample-barcoded 5' primer. TCRdb trimmed the raw reads at Q25, called clones with MiXCR and kept productive beta chains. Every CDR3 protein is listed once, alongside the most common genes and DNA of its rows. The sample table lists roughly 1,500,000 distinct CDR3 sequences, 42% of them with a count of one. The ten largest clonotypes hold 7.9% of the sample. Sequenced: blood. Receptor source: a woman in her late teens or twenties in good health.

Notes on this clonotype: A much more abundant neighbour one base away suggests this may be a read error. V gene TRBV4-1 combines with J gene TRBJ2-4, with 9 bases matching TRBD2. The J call could be wrong; TRBJ2-5 is a better fit for the DNA end. CDR1 and CDR2 from the germline V gene are MGHRA and YSYEKL. This CDR3 has 16 amino acids. The CDR3 DNA is TGCGCCAGCAGCAAAATTAGCGGGGGTTTACAAGAGACCCAGTACTTC. Translated: CASSKISGGLQETQYF.

The V gene is TRBV9, the J gene TRBJ2-6; 9 bases are shared with TRBD1. V dropped 3 bases and J dropped 1; count of bases not matched to a gene: 11. The CDR3 length is 19 residues. CDR1 and CDR2 (germline): SGDLS, YYNGEE. In DNA, the CDR3 is TGTGCCAGCAGCGCCGTACAGGGGGCGTTATCTTCTGGGGCCAACGTCCTGACTTTC. Its translation is CASSAVQGALSSGANVLTF.

The chain uses TRBV7-2 and TRBJ2-1; D is ambiguous. Germline CDR1 reads SGHTA; CDR2 reads FQGNSA. The CDR3 runs 12 residues. The ends were cut back, 4 bases at V and 9 bases at J, with 10 bases in the middle. CDR3 in DNA: TGTGCCAGCAGCTATGCTCGGACTGAGCAGTTCTTC. Its protein is CASSYARTEQFF.

The chain links TRBV29-1 to TRBJ1-1; D possibly corresponds to TRBD1 (5 bases). The CDR3 runs to 18 residues. Germline values: CDR1 SQVTM, CDR2 ANQGSEA. The V gene lost 0 bases and the J gene lost 3 bases, with 23 bases spanning the gap. CDR3 sequence: CSVEDRKTAGIRDTEAFF. In DNA, the CDR3 is TGCAGCGTTGAAGATCGCAAGACGGCAGGGATACGAGACACTGAAGCTTTCTTT.

This chain connects TRBV4-1 to TRBJ2-4, with 7 bases matching TRBD2. TRBJ2-7 matches the DNA end more closely, so the J call is doubtful. CDR1 and CDR2 from the germline V gene are MGHRA and YSYEKL. The CDR3 totals 15 residues. The CDR3 protein is CASSLVGGRVCEQYF. The CDR3 DNA follows: TGCGCCAGCAGCCTCGTTGGGGGGAGGGTTTGCGAGCAGTACTTC.

The chain couples TRBV2 to TRBJ2-2; no clear D. This CDR3 contains 14 residues. Germline CDR1 and CDR2: SNHLY and FYNNEI. V lost 6 bases and J lost 5, with 13 bases in between. The CDR3 DNA is TGTGCCAGCAGGTTAGGAGAGGTAACCGGGGAGCTGTTTTTT. Translating gives CASRLGEVTGELFF.

This clonotype came up a few times. The chain couples TRBV6-6 to TRBJ2-6; D gene ambiguous. This CDR3 contains 15 residues. With 10 bases removed from V and 0 bases from J, the gap between germline ends came to 13 bases. The V gene's germline CDR1 is MNHNY and CDR2 SVGAGI (reference sequence). This CDR3 reads CATAAQLSGANVLTF. CDR3 bases: TGTGCCACTGCTGCTCAGCTCTCTGGGGCCAACGTCCTGACTTTC.

This clonotype has only a few counts. The V gene is TRBV6-1, the J gene TRBJ1-2; D not certain. V lost 8 bases and J 3 bases, leaving 10 bases between the germline ends. In germline, CDR1 is MNHNS, CDR2 SASEGT. This CDR3 spans 12 amino acids. For the CDR3, the DNA is TGTGCCAGCGGACGGAACTACTATGGCTACACCTTC. This sequence encodes CASGRNYYGYTF.

This clonotype was picked up a small number of times. The genes are TRBV7-2 and TRBJ2-1, with 14 bases fitting TRBD2. The V segment lost 4 bases and the J segment 2 bases; nucleotides outside the gene matches: 4. Germline CDR1 reads SGHTA; CDR2 reads FQGNSA. This CDR3 spans 17 amino acids. In nucleotides, the CDR3 is TGTGCCAGCAGCTCGACTAGCGGGGGGGTTCCCTACAATGAGCAGTTCTTC. It translates to CASSSTSGGVPYNEQFF.

Of note for this clonotype: A read error may produce the germline difference seen at one junction end. The chain has TRBV20-1 and TRBJ1-4; D remains unclear. The CDR3 has 11 residues. Germline CDR1 and CDR2: DFQATT and SNEGSKA (reference sequence). In nucleotides, the CDR3 is TGCAGTGGACAAACTAAGGAAAAACTGTTTTTT. Its protein product is CSGQTKEKLFF.

Comment on this clonotype: A clone one base away is much larger, so this may be a read error. CDR3 coding DNA: TGCGCCAGCAGCCAAGGATCAGGGGGCAACGAGCAGTACTTC. Its translation: CASSQGSGGNEQYF. This sequence joins TRBV4-1 and TRBJ2-5; 8 bases map to TRBD1. The DNA end is a closer match to TRBJ2-7, so the J assignment may be wrong. CDR1 and CDR2 from the germline V gene are MGHRA and YSYEKL. There are 14 residues in the CDR3.

This clonotype showed up many times. The rearrangement uses TRBV20-1 and TRBJ2-7; 10 bases map to TRBD2. This CDR3 spans 13 amino acids. Germline V gene data show CDR1 as DFQATT and CDR2 as SNEGSKA (reference sequence). J was trimmed by 7 bases and V by 6 bases; bases with no gene match: 9. The CDR3: CSANPPTSGEQYF. The CDR3 bases are TGCAGTGCGAACCCGCCGACTAGCGGGGAGCAGTACTTC.

The sample holds one count of this clonotype. The chain recombines TRBV20-1 with TRBJ1-1; D is ambiguous. The CDR3 has 16 residues. Germline V gene data show CDR1 as DFQATT and CDR2 as SNEGSKA (reference sequence). The ends were cut back, 4 bases at V and 3 bases at J, with 21 bases in the middle. CDR3 loop: CSATSRQPWEDTEAFF. CDR3 sequence (DNA): TGCAGTGCTACTTCGCGACAACCTTGGGAGGACACTGAAGCTTTCTTT.

The rearrangement uses TRBV6-2 or TRBV6-3 and TRBJ1-5; no definite D call. The CDR3 extends over 16 amino acids. The germline CDR1 and CDR2 sequences are MNHEY and SVGEGT. Trimming stripped 2 bases from V and 1 base from J, with 12 bases between. The chain's CDR3 is CASSYEMDWSNQPQHF. The CDR3 DNA is TGTGCCAGCAGTTACGAAATGGACTGGAGCAATCAGCCCCAGCATTTT.

V usage is TRBV27 and J usage is TRBJ2-4, with 13 bases that match TRBD2. The CDR3 covers 18 residues. Looked up from germline, CDR1 is MNHEY and CDR2 is SMNVEV (reference sequence). Trimming took 5 bases from V and 3 from J; bases not matched to a gene: 10. Here the CDR3 reads CASSQFLGLAGDKNIQYF. The CDR3 DNA reads TGTGCCAGCAGTCAATTCCTTGGACTAGCGGGGGACAAAAACATTCAGTACTTC.

A remark on this clonotype: Germline is not matched at one junction end, which may reflect a read error. This sequence joins TRBV28 and TRBJ2-1, with TRBD2 matching over 8 bases. Germline CDR1 and CDR2: MDHEN and SYDVKM. The CDR3 is 15 residues long. The CDR3 DNA sequence: TGTGCCGGCAGTCCCGGGGGGGGACTTTACAATGAGCAGTTCTTC. Translation gives CAGSPGGGLYNEQFF.

V usage is TRBV5-4 and J usage is TRBJ2-1, with D tentatively TRBD1 (5 bases). This CDR3 has 16 residues. Germline CDR1 and CDR2: SGHNT and YYREEE (reference sequence). Trimming took 3 bases from V and 7 from J, leaving 20 bases between them. The CDR3: CASSSPQGFSWNEQFF. CDR3 DNA: TGTGCCAGCAGCTCGCCTCAGGGTTTTAGTTGGAATGAGCAGTTCTTC.

In its sample, this clonotype was seen a few times. CDR3 sequence: CASSDTSSYNEQFF. The CDR3 nucleotides read TGTGCCAGCAGTGACACCAGCTCCTACAATGAGCAGTTCTTC. The rearrangement links TRBV25-1 to TRBJ2-1; the D is unclear. Germline CDR1 MGHDK, CDR2 SYGVNS. The CDR3 extends over 14 amino acids. V gave up 3 bases and J gave up 0 bases, with 6 bases separating them.